This is a list of T cell receptor beta chains from one sample in a study of blood T cell repertoires in COVID-19. The protocol was immunoSEQ multiplex PCR, while the TCRdb copy is restricted to in-frame clones and leaves out a portion. The table has 150,000 to 200,000 clones, roughly 80% seen once. The sample was peripheral blood. These receptors originate from a woman in her 40s with COVID-19, enrolled during active disease. Each CDR3 is given with its conserved first and last residue. D genes are given only for firm matches. The size field is filled for only some rows; it gives once, few, many or a size class.

abundance | j_gene | len | v_gene | d_gene | CDR3aa | CDR3nt
once | TRBJ1-1 | 13 | TRBV12-3/TRBV12-4 | TRBD1 | CASSDRGGTEAFF | TGTGCCAGCAGCGACAGGGGGGGCACTGAAGCTTTCTTT
once | TRBJ2-5 | 12 | TRBV27 | TRBD1 | CASRDRVETQYF | TGTGCCAGCAGGGACAGGGTAGAGACCCAGTACTTC
. | TRBJ1-5 | 14 | TRBV19 | . | CASSIPPANQPQHF | TGTGCCAGTAGTATACCTCCTGCGAACCAGCCCCAGCATTTT
. | TRBJ2-1 | 14 | TRBV6-5 | TRBD2 | CASSHPSAGGEQFF | TGTGCCAGCAGCCATCCCTCAGCGGGAGGGGAGCAGTTCTTC
. | TRBJ2-7 | 15 | TRBV14 | . | CASSQEHRDSYEQYF | TGTGCCAGCAGCCAAGAACACAGGGACTCCTACGAGCAGTACTTC
. | TRBJ2-1 | 14 | TRBV3-1/TRBV3-2 | . | CASNSPGTYNEQFF | TGTGCCAGCAATTCCCCCGGGACCTACAATGAGCAGTTCTTC
. | TRBJ2-1 | 14 | TRBV6-2/TRBV6-3 | . | CASSQTGLYNEQFF | TGTGCCAGCAGCCAGACAGGCCTCTACAATGAGCAGTTCTTC
. | TRBJ2-1 | 13 | TRBV5-6 | . | CASTLDRHNEQFF | TGTGCCAGCACCCTAGACAGACACAATGAGCAGTTCTTC
few | TRBJ2-3 | 15 | TRBV27 | . | CASSSIGGSTDTQYF | TGTGCCAGCAGTTCCATTGGCGGCAGCACAGATACGCAGTATTTT
few | TRBJ2-1 | 15 | TRBV6-1 | TRBD2 | CASSELRERINEQFF | TGTGCCAGCAGTGAGTTGCGGGAGAGGATCAATGAGCAGTTCTTC
once | TRBJ2-1 | 13 | TRBV7-9 | TRBD1 | CASSSRQGAEQFF | TGTGCCAGCAGCTCCCGACAGGGGGCTGAGCAGTTCTTC
. | TRBJ1-1 | 14 | TRBV6-5 | . | CASSFRVGNTEAFF | TGTGCCAGCAGTTTCAGGGTAGGGAACACTGAAGCTTTCTTT
. | TRBJ1-2 | 15 | TRBV6-6 | TRBD1 | CASSPRDRGVGGYTF | TGTGCCAGCAGTCCCCGGGACAGGGGTGTTGGTGGCTACACCTTC
. | TRBJ1-5 | 12 | TRBV25-1 | TRBD1 | CASPTGVQPQHF | TGTGCCAGCCCGACAGGGGTTCAGCCCCAGCATTTT
. | TRBJ2-3 | 15 | TRBV7-9 | TRBD1 | CASSLGDRGPDTQYF | TGTGCCAGCAGCCTAGGGGACAGGGGGCCGGATACGCAGTATTTT
. | TRBJ1-1 | 15 | TRBV18 | TRBD1 | CASSLSGTGGTEAFF | TGTGCCAGCTCTCTATCCGGGACAGGGGGCACTGAAGCTTTCTTT
. | TRBJ2-3 | 14 | TRBV6-5 | TRBD2 | CASTPAGGRDTQYF | TGTGCCAGCACCCCAGCGGGGGGGCGAGATACGCAGTATTTT
. | TRBJ2-3 | 12 | TRBV5-4 | . | CASRGLTDTQYF | TGTGCCAGCAGGGGGCTCACAGATACGCAGTATTTT
. | TRBJ1-5 | 16 | TRBV6-1 | TRBD1 | CASSKEGGLTSQPQHF | TGTGCCAGCAGTAAAGAAGGGGGCTTAACCTCTCAGCCCCAGCATTTT
. | TRBJ1-4 | 15 | TRBV4-2 | . | CASSQYGAGEEKLFF | TGTGCCAGCAGCCAATACGGGGCAGGGGAAGAAAAACTGTTTTTT
. | TRBJ2-2 | 17 | TRBV3-1/TRBV3-2 | TRBD1 | CASSQAIRTGYAGELFF | TGTGCCAGCAGCCAGGCAATTCGGACAGGGTACGCCGGGGAGCTGTTTTTT
few | TRBJ1-2 | 16 | TRBV20-1 | TRBD1 | CSASPGQEHVGIGYTF | TGCAGTGCTAGTCCGGGACAGGAACATGTTGGGATAGGCTACACCTTC
few | TRBJ2-3 | 15 | TRBV7-3 | . | CASSPRGFITDTQYF | TGTGCCAGCAGCCCTCGTGGCTTCATCACAGATACGCAGTATTTT
once | TRBJ2-1 | 15 | TRBV10-1 | TRBD1 | CASSRGTGGIDEQFF | TGCGCCAGCAGTCGCGGGACAGGGGGTATCGATGAGCAGTTCTTC
. | TRBJ1-1 | 12 | TRBV19 | . | CASSIGLSEAFF | TGTGCCAGTAGTATTGGACTTAGTGAAGCTTTCTTT
. | TRBJ2-7 | 14 | TRBV28 | . | CASSLRGFVGEQYF | TGTGCCAGCAGTTTAAGGGGGTTTGTAGGCGAGCAGTACTTC
. | TRBJ1-4 | 14 | TRBV2 | . | CASSGDATNEKLFF | TGTGCCAGCAGTGGCGATGCAACTAATGAAAAACTGTTTTTT
. | TRBJ2-5 | 16 | TRBV15 | . | CATSTMEAQFKETQYF | TGTGCCACCAGCACCATGGAGGCCCAATTCAAAGAGACCCAGTACTTC
. | TRBJ1-2 | 15 | TRBV4-2 | . | CASSGWTSANYGYTF | TGTGCCAGCAGCGGATGGACATCCGCTAACTATGGCTACACCTTC
. | TRBJ2-3 | 15 | TRBV18 | TRBD2 | CASSPPGSGRNTQYF | TGTGCCAGCTCACCACCGGGTAGCGGGAGAAATACGCAGTATTTT
. | TRBJ2-1 | 13 | TRBV6-5 | TRBD1 | CASLKGADNEQFF | TGTGCCAGCTTGAAGGGGGCCGACAATGAGCAGTTCTTC
. | TRBJ1-5 | 17 | TRBV2 | . | CASSPDRSFYSNQPQHF | TGTGCCAGCAGCCCCGACAGAAGTTTTTATAGCAATCAGCCCCAGCATTTT
once | TRBJ2-1 | 14 | TRBV12-1 | . | CASSPRTSSNEQFF | TGTGCCAGCAGCCCGCGGACTAGCAGCAATGAGCAGTTCTTC
. | TRBJ1-1 | 13 | TRBV12-3/TRBV12-4 | . | CASSRTRYTEAFF | TGTGCCAGCAGTAGAACGCGTTACACTGAAGCTTTCTTT
once | TRBJ1-2 | 14 | TRBV19 | . | CASSIGGGNYGYTF | TGTGCCAGTAGTATAGGAGGAGGGAACTATGGCTACACCTTC
. | TRBJ2-1 | 15 | TRBV7-3 | TRBD2 | CASSDSGSGWDEQFF | TGTGCCAGCAGCGATAGCGGGAGTGGTTGGGATGAGCAGTTCTTC
. | TRBJ2-5 | 13 | TRBV6-5 | TRBD1 | CASRRDRGETQYF | TGTGCCAGCAGGCGGGACAGGGGGGAGACCCAGTACTTC
. | TRBJ1-2 | 14 | TRBV6-6 | . | CASSPSAGQYGYTF | TGTGCCAGCAGCCCTTCCGCAGGGCAATATGGCTACACCTTC
. | TRBJ2-5 | 14 | TRBV28 | . | CASSLVGAEETQYF | TGTGCCAGCAGTTTGGTAGGCGCGGAAGAGACCCAGTACTTC
. | TRBJ2-2 | 15 | TRBV19 | . | CASSRRVLAIGELFF | TGTGCCAGTAGCCGCCGGGTGTTGGCTATCGGGGAGCTGTTTTTT
. | TRBJ1-6 | 15 | TRBV5-6 | TRBD1 | CASSLAWTGDSPLHF | TGTGCCAGCAGCTTGGCCTGGACAGGGGATTCACCCCTCCACTTT
. | TRBJ2-3 | 14 | TRBV5-1 | TRBD1 | CASCDRGLIDTQYF | TGCGCCAGCTGTGACAGGGGATTAATCGATACGCAGTATTTT
. | TRBJ2-1 | 14 | TRBV5-1 | . | CASSLYERYNEQFF | TGCGCCAGCAGCTTGTATGAGCGCTACAATGAGCAGTTCTTC
. | TRBJ1-2 | 13 | TRBV18 | . | CASSMVRDYGYTF | TGTGCCAGCTCGATGGTCAGGGACTATGGCTACACCTTC
few | TRBJ2-1 | 13 | TRBV2 | . | CAVPRGAVDEQFF | TGTGCCGTTCCCCGGGGGGCAGTGGATGAGCAGTTCTTC
. | TRBJ2-3 | 14 | TRBV18 | . | CASSLGDSTDTQYF | TGTGCCAGCTCACTGGGAGACTCAACAGATACGCAGTATTTT
. | TRBJ2-7 | 14 | TRBV27 | . | CASSLDGSSYEQYF | TGTGCCAGCAGTTTGGACGGGAGTTCTTACGAGCAGTACTTC
. | TRBJ2-5 | 17 | TRBV7-9 | TRBD1 | CASSLGPRDRVGETQYF | TGTGCCAGCAGCTTAGGTCCCCGCGACAGGGTGGGCGAGACCCAGTACTTC
. | TRBJ2-7 | 15 | TRBV6-5 | TRBD2 | CASRPQREIIYEQYF | TGTGCCAGCAGGCCTCAGCGGGAGATAATCTACGAGCAGTACTTC